This is a list of T cell receptor beta chains from one sample in a study of T cells in Graves' hyperthyroidism and ophthalmopathy. From the multiplex PCR reads, TCRdb called clonotypes with MiXCR, one entry per CDR3 protein. The repertoire holds around 600,000 distinct CDR3 sequences, 14% seen once, with 9.5% to 15% in the top ten. Specimen: blood. The receptors here all came from a woman between 45 and 60 years old with Graves' ophthalmopathy. Each CDR3 is given with its conserved first and last residue. D genes are given only for firm matches. Size tells how often a clone was seen (once, few, many) or the class of an expanded clone, and some rows leave it out.

V gene,D gene,J gene,clone size,CDR3 protein,CDR3 DNA
TRBV6-1,TRBD1,TRBJ1-2,few,CASSSGGEPYGYTF,TGTGCCAGCAGTTCAGGGGGCGAACCCTATGGCTACACCTTC
TRBV29-1,-,TRBJ1-1,-,CTAGWENTEAFF,TGCACCGCGGGGTGGGAGAACACTGAAGCTTTCTTT
TRBV6-1,-,TRBJ2-7,many,CASRPGPRYEQYF,TGTGCCAGCAGACCGGGACCCCGCTACGAGCAGTACTTC
TRBV20-1,-,TRBJ1-5,-,CSARDTGMGREPQHF,TGCAGTGCTAGAGATACCGGGATGGGGAGGGAGCCCCAGCATTTT
TRBV28,TRBD2,TRBJ2-1,many,CASSSLGGRARYEQFF,TGTGCCAGCAGTTCCCTAGGCGGGAGGGCTCGGTATGAGCAGTTCTTC
TRBV5-4,TRBD2,TRBJ2-7,-,CASSPVAGGPYEQYF,TGTGCCAGCAGCCCTGTAGCGGGAGGCCCTTACGAGCAGTACTTC
TRBV19,-,TRBJ2-2,few,CASSIFFEGYGRANTGELFF,TGTGCCAGTAGTATTTTTTTTGAAGGTTACGGGCGGGCGAACACCGGGGAGCTGTTTTTT
TRBV28,-,TRBJ1-3,many,CASSSSGTDSGNTIYF,TGTGCCAGCAGTTCCTCCGGGACTGACTCTGGAAACACCATATATTTT
TRBV2,TRBD2,TRBJ2-5,-,CASISGETQYF,TGTGCCAGCATTAGCGGGGAGACCCAGTACTTC
TRBV6-1,TRBD1,TRBJ2-3,many,CASSFFHSGTGVTDTQYF,TGTGCCAGCAGTTTTTTCCACTCCGGGACAGGGGTGACAGATACGCAGTATTTT
TRBV20-1,TRBD2,TRBJ2-1,once,CSAPRVTSGRVSYNEQFF,TGCAGTGCACCCCGGGTGACTAGCGGGAGGGTCTCCTACAATGAGCAGTTCTTC
TRBV7-2,-,TRBJ2-2,few,CASSPRGLAANTGELFF,TGTGCCAGCAGCCCAAGGGGGTTAGCGGCTAACACCGGGGAGCTGTTTTTT
TRBV6-2/TRBV6-3,TRBD2,TRBJ2-1,few,CASSYFFERTSGTSYNEQFF,TGTGCCAGCAGTTACTTCTTTGAGCGGACTAGCGGGACCTCCTACAATGAGCAGTTCTTC
TRBV27,-,TRBJ1-5,many,CASRTLRDLRHSNQPQHF,TGTGCCAGCAGAACGCTCCGGGACCTTAGACATAGCAATCAGCCCCAGCATTTT
TRBV4-1,-,TRBJ1-3,-,CASSQEYRSGNTIYF,TGCGCCAGCAGCCAAGAGTACCGCTCTGGAAACACCATATATTTT